These 12 T cell receptor beta chains share one sample of origin, sequenced in a study of Graves' ophthalmopathy and Graves' hyperthyroidism. The sequenced template was RNA, covering the TCR beta CDR3 region. HTBI primers served in a first-round RT-PCR, which a second-round multiplex PCR followed. TCRdb redid the calling of the multiplex PCR reads with MiXCR, one entry per CDR3 protein. The data show 650,000 to 800,000 distinct CDR3 sequences, 35% to 45% seen once. What was sequenced was peripheral blood. These receptors were taken from an adult man with Graves' ophthalmopathy.

Only a few counts were recorded for this clonotype. The genes are TRBV18 and TRBJ1-3; D gene uncertain. Germline V lookup: CDR1 KGHSH, CDR2 LQKENI. CDR3 length: 14 amino acids. Trimming shortened V by 0 bases and J by 4 bases, and 7 bases separated the two germline ends. CDR3 in amino acids: CASSPPAEGNTIYF. As DNA, the CDR3 is TGTGCCAGCTCACCACCGGCAGAAGGAAACACCATATATTTT.

The V and J genes are TRBV7-9 and TRBJ1-1; weak D call: TRBD1 (6 bases). The germline CDR1 and CDR2 sequences are SEHNR and FQNEAQ (reference sequence). Trimming stripped 8 bases from V and 4 bases from J, with 14 bases between. This CDR3 has 13 residues. The CDR3 sequence: CASWSQGPTEAFF. The CDR3 DNA is TGTGCCAGCTGGTCCCAGGGGCCCACTGAAGCTTTCTTT.

V and J are TRBV7-2 and TRBJ2-7; 9 positions match TRBD2. V lost 2 bases to trimming and J lost 1 base; unmatched junction nucleotides: 9. The germline CDR1 and CDR2 sequences are SGHTA and FQGNSA. The CDR3 has 17 amino acids. The CDR3 sequence is CASSLLAGPPRSYEQYF. CDR3 nucleotides: TGTGCCAGCAGCTTACTAGCGGGGCCACCGAGGTCCTACGAGCAGTACTTC.

This clonotype was found once. The chain links TRBV2 to TRBJ1-5; no reliable D call. This CDR3 has 15 amino acids. Per the germline V gene, CDR1 is SNHLY and CDR2 is FYNNEI. The V end was cut by 3 bases, the J end by 0 bases, with 9 bases between. This chain's CDR3 is CASSETSSSNQPQHF. DNA of the CDR3: TGTGCCAGCAGTGAGACTAGCTCTAGCAATCAGCCCCAGCATTTT.

This clonotype was observed many times. The chain couples TRBV29-1 to TRBJ1-2, with 7 bases that match TRBD1. The CDR3 is made up of 13 amino acids. V gave up 1 base and J gave up 4 bases; unmatched junction bases: 3. Germline values: CDR1 SQVTM, CDR2 ANQGSEA. The CDR3 region is CSVEGGQIYGYTF. The CDR3 DNA reads as TGCAGCGTTGAAGGGGGACAGATCTATGGCTACACCTTC.

The chain is built from TRBV11-1 and TRBJ2-6, with a possible D match to TRBD1 (6 bases). This CDR3 spans 17 amino acids. CDR1 is SGHAT and CDR2 is FQDESV in the germline V gene (reference sequence). V lost 1 base, J lost 0 bases, and 10 bases lay in between. The CDR3 reads CASSLGGQNSGANVLTF. Here the CDR3 DNA reads TGTGCCAGCAGCTTAGGGGGGCAAAACTCTGGGGCCAACGTCCTGACTTTC.

This clonotype has at least ten counts. The chain couples TRBV19 to TRBJ2-5; no reliable D call. The CDR3 has 14 amino acids. Germline assignment: CDR1 LNHDA and CDR2 SQIVND (reference sequence). Trimming took off 5 bases at V and 1 base at J, with 11 bases between the two ends. CDR3 region: CASSVSVAQETQYF. CDR3 nucleotides: TGTGCCAGTAGTGTCTCCGTGGCCCAAGAGACCCAGTACTTC.

This clonotype was seen more than once but under ten times. The CDR3 spells CASSWTRATNEKLFF. The CDR3 region has the DNA TGTGCCAGCAGTTGGACCAGGGCTACTAATGAAAAACTGTTTTTT. The chain combines TRBV25-1 with TRBJ1-4; weak D call: TRBD1 (5 bases). The CDR3 is made up of 15 amino acids. V was trimmed by 5 bases and J by 2 bases, leaving 12 bases between them. Germline values: CDR1 MGHDK, CDR2 SYGVNS.

Concerning this clonotype: Given a much more abundant clone one base away, this may be a read error. The chain carries TRBV11-3 and TRBJ1-1; weak D call: TRBD1 (5 bases). The CDR3 has 15 residues. Germline CDR1 reads SGHNT; CDR2 reads YENEEA. The CDR3 nucleotides read TGTGCCAGCAGCCAAGGTACAGGCATGGACACTGAAGCTTCCTTT. Its protein product is CASSQGTGMDTEASF.

This clonotype was recorded at least ten times. The chain combines TRBV19 with TRBJ1-5; weak D call: TRBD1 (6 bases). There are 14 residues in the CDR3. Trimming stripped 3 bases from V and 3 bases from J, with 9 bases between. The germline gives CDR1 LNHDA, CDR2 SQIVND (reference sequence). This CDR3 reads CASSMWGANQPQHF. CDR3 DNA: TGTGCCAGTAGTATGTGGGGGGCCAATCAGCCCCAGCATTTT.

This clonotype was picked up many times. The V call is TRBV7-2, the J call TRBJ2-5, with TRBD2 matching over 12 bases. J lost 4 bases, V lost 5 bases, and 11 bases had no gene match. Germline CDR1 SGHTA, CDR2 FQGNSA. This CDR3 region has 17 residues. The CDR3 here is CASSAFGTSGPRETQYF. CDR3 DNA sequence: TGTGCCAGCAGCGCCTTCGGGACTAGCGGGCCCCGAGAGACCCAGTACTTC. The whole variable domain, filled in from reference TRBV7-2 and TRBJ2-5, reads GAGVSQSPSNKVTEKGKDVELRCDPISGHTALYWYRQSLGQGLEFLIYFQGNSAPDKSGLPSDRFSAERTGGSVSTLTIQRTQQEDSAVYLCASSAFGTSGPRETQYFGPGTRLLVL.

This clonotype was found many times. The chain links TRBV20-1 to TRBJ1-1; D unclear. Per germline, CDR1 DFQATT and CDR2 SNEGSKA (reference sequence). V was clipped by 8 bases and J by 1 base, with 8 bases between them. The CDR3 is 11 amino acids. The CDR3, as DNA: TGCAGTACCTGGGGGAACACTGAAGCTTTCTTT. It codes for CSTWGNTEAFF.